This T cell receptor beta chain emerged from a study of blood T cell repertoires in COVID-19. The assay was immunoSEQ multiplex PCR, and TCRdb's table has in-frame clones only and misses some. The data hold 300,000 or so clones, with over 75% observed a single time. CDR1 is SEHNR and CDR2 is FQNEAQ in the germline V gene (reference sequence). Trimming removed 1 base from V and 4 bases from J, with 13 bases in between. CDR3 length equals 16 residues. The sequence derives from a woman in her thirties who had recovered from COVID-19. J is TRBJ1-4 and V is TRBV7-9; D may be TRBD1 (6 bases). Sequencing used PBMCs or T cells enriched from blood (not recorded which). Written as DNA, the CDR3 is TGTGCCAGCAGCTTAGGCTCGAGCAGGGGTAATGAAAAACTGTTTTTT. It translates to CASSLGSSRGNEKLFF.